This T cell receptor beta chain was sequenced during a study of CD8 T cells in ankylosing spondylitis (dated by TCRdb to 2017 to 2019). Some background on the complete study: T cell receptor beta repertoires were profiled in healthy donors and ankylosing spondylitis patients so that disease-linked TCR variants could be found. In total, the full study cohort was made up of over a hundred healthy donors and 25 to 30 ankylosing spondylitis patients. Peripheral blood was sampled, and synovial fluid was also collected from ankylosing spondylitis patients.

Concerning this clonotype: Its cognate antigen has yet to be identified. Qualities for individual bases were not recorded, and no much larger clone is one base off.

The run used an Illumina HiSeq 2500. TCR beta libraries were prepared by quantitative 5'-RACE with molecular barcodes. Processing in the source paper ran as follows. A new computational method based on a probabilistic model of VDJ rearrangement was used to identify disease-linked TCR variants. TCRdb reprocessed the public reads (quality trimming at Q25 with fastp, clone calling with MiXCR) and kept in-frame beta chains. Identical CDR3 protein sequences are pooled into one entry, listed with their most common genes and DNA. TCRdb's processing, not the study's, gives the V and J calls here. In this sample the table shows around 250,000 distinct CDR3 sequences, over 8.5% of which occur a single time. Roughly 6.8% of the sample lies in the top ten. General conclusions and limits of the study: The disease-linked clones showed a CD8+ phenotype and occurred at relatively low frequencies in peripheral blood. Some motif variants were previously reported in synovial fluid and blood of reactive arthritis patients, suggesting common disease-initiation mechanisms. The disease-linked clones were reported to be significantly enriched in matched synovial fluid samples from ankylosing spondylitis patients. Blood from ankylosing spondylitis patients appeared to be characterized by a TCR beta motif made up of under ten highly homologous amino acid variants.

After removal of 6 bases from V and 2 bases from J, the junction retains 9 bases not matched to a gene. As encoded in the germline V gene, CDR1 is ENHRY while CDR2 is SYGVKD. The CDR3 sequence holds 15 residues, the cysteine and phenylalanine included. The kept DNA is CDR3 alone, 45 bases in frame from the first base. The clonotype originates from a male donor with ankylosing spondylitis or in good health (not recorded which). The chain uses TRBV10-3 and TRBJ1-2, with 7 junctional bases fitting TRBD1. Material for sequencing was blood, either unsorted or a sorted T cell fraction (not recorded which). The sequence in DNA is TGTGCCATCAGCCACCCCGCGGGACAGAACTATGGCTACACCTTC. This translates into CAISHPAGQNYGYTF.